This T cell receptor (beta chain) derives from a study of OX40 agonist ivuxolimab in advanced cancers. About the study: Patients were dosed intravenously with ivuxolimab at 0.01 to 10 mg/kg every 2 weeks.

J lost 15 bases, V lost 6 bases, and 11 bases had no gene match. The CDR3 spans 11 residues. From germline, CDR1 is DFQATT and CDR2 SNEGSKA (reference sequence). TCRdb's table, derived via immunoSEQ multiplex PCR, lists solely in-frame clones and lacks some. The sample lists under 90,000 clones, 90% occurring once. On this clone itself: Antigen specificity is unknown.

Study-level points and caveats: Within 6 weeks, CD4+ and CD8+ blood T cells expanded clonally at 0.1 to 3.0 mg/kg. Partial responders dosed at 0.1-3.0 mg/kg displayed clonal expansion ranking among the lowest.

This chain links TRBV20-1 with TRBJ2-1; 7 positions match TRBD2. The clonotype comes from an adult with an advanced solid tumor such as melanoma, head and neck, liver or kidney cancer. Sequencing used CD4+ or CD8+ T cells sorted from blood, obtained in a trial of the OX40 agonist ivuxolimab. The CDR3 region has the DNA TGCAGTGCAGAGTGGGGAGGGAGGCTGTTCTTC. Translated: CSAEWGGRLFF.